The entry below gives a single TCR beta chain sequence along with its context. What it binds is unknown. Each CDR3 protein gets one entry in TCRdb, which reprocessed the 5' RACE reads and gives no DNA. The sample has approximately 440,000 distinct CDR3 sequences. The CDR3 is made up of 13 amino acids. Germline V lookup: CDR1 SGHAT, CDR2 FQNNGV. The data were taken from a study of T cells expressing NK-cell markers. Study summary: The study drew TCR beta repertoires from sorted CD3+CD56+NKG2C+, CD3+CD56+NKG2C- and CD3+CD56-NKG2C+ T cells. The authors sequenced eight donors, of whom seven were HCMV-seropositive and one was seronegative.

Study observations and caveats: Several donors likewise had their CD3+CD56-NKG2C+ fraction led by these clonotypes.

This receptor was obtained from a woman aged 45-65 years in good health. The chain couples TRBV11-2 to TRBJ2-1; TCRdb gives TRBD1 as the D gene, but with no DNA this cannot be confirmed. Input material: blood T cells: a sorted CD56 or NKG2C T cell subset, CD4+ or CD8+ T cells, or bulk PBMC T cells (not recorded which). Here the CDR3 reads CASSLEGRGQQFF.